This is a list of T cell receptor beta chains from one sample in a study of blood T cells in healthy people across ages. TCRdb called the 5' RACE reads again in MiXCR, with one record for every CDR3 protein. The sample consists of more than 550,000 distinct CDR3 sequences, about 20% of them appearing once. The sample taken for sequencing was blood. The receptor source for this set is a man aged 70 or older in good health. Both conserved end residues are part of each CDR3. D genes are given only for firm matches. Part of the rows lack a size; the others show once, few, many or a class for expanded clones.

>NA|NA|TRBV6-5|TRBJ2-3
TGTGCCAGCAGCCGACAGGCTATTGCGGAAGGTACGCAGTATTTT
CASSRQAIAEGTQYF
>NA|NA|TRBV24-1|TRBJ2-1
TGTGCCACCAGTGATTTAGGTAAAAGCTCCTACAATGAGCAGTTCTTC
CATSDLGKSSYNEQFF
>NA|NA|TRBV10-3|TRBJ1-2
TGTGCCATCAGTGAGCCTCAATCCCAAAATGGCTACACCTTC
CAISEPQSQNGYTF
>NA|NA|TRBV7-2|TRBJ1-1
TGTGCCAGCAGCGACGCGGGGGCGAGGACTGAAGCTTTCTTT
CASSDAGARTEAFF
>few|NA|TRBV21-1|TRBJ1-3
TGTGCCAGCAGCACCCACCTGGACGCTTCGAATGGAAACACCATATATTTT
CASSTHLDASNGNTIYF
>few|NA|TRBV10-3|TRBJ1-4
TGTGCCACCCGACTCGGGCCCGAGGAAAAACTGTTTTTT
CATRLGPEEKLFF
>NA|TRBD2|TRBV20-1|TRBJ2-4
TGCAGTGCCGGAGCGGGGGTAAACTTAGCCAAAAACATTCAGTACTTC
CSAGAGVNLAKNIQYF
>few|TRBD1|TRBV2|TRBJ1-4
TGTGCCAGCAGTGACTCAGGGGGGATAAGTGAAAAACTGTTTTTT
CASSDSGGISEKLFF
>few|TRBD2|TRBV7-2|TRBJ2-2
TGTGCCAGCAGCTTAATAGCAGGACTAGCGGGGACCGGGGAGCTGTTTTTT
CASSLIAGLAGTGELFF
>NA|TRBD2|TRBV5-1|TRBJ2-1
TGCGCCAGCAGCTTGTTGTCTAGCGGGGGATCCTACAATGAGCAGTCCTTC
CASSLLSSGGSYNEQSF
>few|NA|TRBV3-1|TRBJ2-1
TGTGCCAGCAGCCAGCACGGGGTCTCCTACAATGAGCAGTTCTTC
CASSQHGVSYNEQFF
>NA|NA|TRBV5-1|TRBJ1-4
TGCGCCAGCAGCAACCCGGGTGTGGGACACACTAAAACCAATGAAAAACTGTTTTTT
CASSNPGVGHTKTNEKLFF
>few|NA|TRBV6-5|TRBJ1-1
TGTGCCAGCAGTTTGAGACTAATGAACACTGAAGCTTTCTTT
CASSLRLMNTEAFF
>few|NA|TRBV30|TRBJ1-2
TGTGCCTGGAGGGCCAGTAGTTTTGGCTACACCTTC
CAWRASSFGYTF
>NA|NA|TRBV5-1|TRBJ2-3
TGCGCCAGCAGCTTGGCAGTGTCGGATACGCAGTATTTT
CASSLAVSDTQYF
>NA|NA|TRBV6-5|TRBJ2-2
TGTGCCAGCAGTTTCCGGGCCCACACCCCCGGGGAGCTGTTTTTT
CASSFRAHTPGELFF
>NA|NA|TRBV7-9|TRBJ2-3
TGTGCCAGCAGTCCATCCAAAGATACGCAGTATTTT
CASSPSKDTQYF
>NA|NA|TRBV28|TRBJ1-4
TGTGCCAGCAAAGACGGTGCAACTAATGAAAAACTGTTTTTT
CASKDGATNEKLFF
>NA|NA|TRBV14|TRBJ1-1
TGTGCCAGCAGCCAAGTAAGCGGGACCACTGAAGCTTTCTTT
CASSQVSGTTEAFF
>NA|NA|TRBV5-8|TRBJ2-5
TGTGCCAGCAGCTTGGCCTCCGTGCAAGAGACCCAGTACTTC
CASSLASVQETQYF
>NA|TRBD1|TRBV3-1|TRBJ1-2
TGTGCCAGCAGCGGCCGGGACAGGGGCCGTTATTGGGGCTATGGCTACACCTTC
CASSGRDRGRYWGYGYTF
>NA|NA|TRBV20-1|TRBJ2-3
TGCAGTGCTAGAGGTGACACGAGGGATACGCAGTATTTT
CSARGDTRDTQYF
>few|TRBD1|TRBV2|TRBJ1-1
TGTGCCAGCAGTGGCAGACAGGGAGTTGAAGCTTTCTTT
CASSGRQGVEAFF
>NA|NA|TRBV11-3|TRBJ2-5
TGTGCCAGCAGCCCTGATCCTTGGACCCAGTACTTC
CASSPDPWTQYF